This TCR beta chain was recovered during a study of identifying expanded T cells in peripheral blood. Study-level results: Variance in clone template counts between approximately two-week samples significantly increased with total template count across all healthy donors.

J gave up 4 bases and V 6 bases, and 7 bases lay outside the gene matches. Germline assignment: CDR1 MNHEY and CDR2 SMNVEV (reference sequence). The length of the CDR3 is 14 residues. The data were produced by immunoSEQ multiplex PCR, yet TCRdb's version contains in-frame clones alone and is incomplete. The table shows 100,000 to 150,000 clones, with 75% to 90% occurring only once. Details on this clone: Its target is unknown.

Healthy donors had no documented immune events, such as infections, while sampled. This clonotype was obtained from a person between 18 and 75 years old in good health. The chain couples TRBV27 to TRBJ1-2, with 8 bases matching TRBD1. Sequenced material: blood. The CDR3 spells CASRPRGPLYGYTF. The DNA for the CDR3 is TGTGCCAGCAGACCCAGGGGGCCTCTCTATGGCTACACCTTC.